The source of this TCR beta chain is a study of cytomegalovirus exposure and HLA in healthy donors (dated by TCRdb to between 2016 and 2019). Describing the broader study: According to a later analysis, the roughly 130 validation repertoires were produced on the same platform as the roughly 720 repertoires of the first cohort. A separate validation cohort of roughly 130 different subjects was used in addition to the approximately 670-subject first cohort. The study combined high-throughput TCR immunosequencing, statistical association of individual TCRs with disease status, and machine learning to predict cytomegalovirus infection status. The study aimed to test whether cataloging public T cell receptors could reveal signatures of past pathogen exposure.

Receptor libraries were prepared by the immunoSEQ multiplex PCR assay. Under the source paper's analysis protocol: A statistical classification framework was developed to diagnose cytomegalovirus status using the catalog of TCR beta chain sequences. TCRdb provides this immuneACCESS table in a form limited to in-frame rearrangements. Some clones are lacking; in checked studies, under half of them reflect an unresolved V gene, and why the rest are absent is not known. V and J calls and clone size follow that table, whereas D and trimming were derived from the DNA. This sample gives nearly 110,000 clones in total; about nine tenths of them show up just once. The ten biggest clones cover less than 2% of the sample. Separate from the roughly 650-subject first cohort, the validation cohort of roughly 130 subjects was the group to which the donors belonged. The investigation overall reported the following: While some public TCRs were present in many individuals, most TCR sequences turned up only very rarely across donors. The authors suggested that the approach could potentially be generalized to other disease states and immunological phenotypes. A total of 150 to 200 TCR beta chains were listed by the study as associated with cytomegalovirus. Three of the identified cytomegalovirus-associated TCR beta chains were confirmed in vitro to be specific for cytomegalovirus antigens. In a later analysis, TCRs clustered in the first cohort were found to also tend to co-occur in the roughly 130 validation repertoires, with approximately 95% of cluster scores above 0. In both the original and validation cohorts, the classifier was reported to diagnose cytomegalovirus status with high specificity and sensitivity. All 110 or so repertoires were used to score co-occurrence in the validation cohort in a later analysis, because that analysis had no HLA typing for the cohort.

Notes on this clone: Its antigen is unknown. Per-base qualities were not stored, and no clone one base away is much larger.

The sequence came from a woman between 18 and 29 years old in good health and CMV-seropositive. The sample taken for sequencing was PBMCs.

CDR3 protein: CASGSGRVNTGELFF. In nucleotide form, the sequence is TGTGCCAGCGGATCTGGGAGGGTCAACACCGGGGAGCTGTTTTTT. The chain is assembled from TRBV7-9 and TRBJ2-2; TRBD2 fits 7 bases in the junction. Germline trimming: 8 bases from V, 2 bases from J; junction bases outside gene matches: 8. CDR1 and CDR2, looked up from the germline V gene (reference sequence), are SEHNR and FQNEAQ. From its cysteine to its phenylalanine, the CDR3 spans 15 amino acids. Only the CDR3 DNA is retained, 45 bases long and in frame from the first base.